Here is one T cell receptor (beta chain) with its context. This clone's antigen is unknown. There are no base qualities to consult, and no much larger clone falls within one base. The immunoSEQ Assay was the method used to sequence TCRbeta CDR3 regions. After extraction, genomic DNA underwent amplification by bias-controlled multiplex PCR, followed by high-throughput sequencing. In the source study's methods: To quantify the absolute abundance of every unique TCRbeta CDR3 region, sequences were collapsed and filtered. T cell fraction was estimated by normalizing TCRbeta template counts to usable DNA, with usable DNA measured through amplification of reference genes found in all nucleated cells. Repertoire TCRs were annotated as SARS-CoV-2-specific by exact matching of V gene, CDR3 amino acid sequence and J gene to a known reactive TCR set. MIRA supplied the reference SARS-CoV-2 TCR set, which was filtered for enrichment in COVID-19-positive ImmuneCODE repertoires so that public or cross-reactive TCRs were removed. Drawing on the MIRA antigens, annotated TCRs were analysed further at the level of specific ORF or position within ORF. Depth was the summed frequency of annotated unique rearrangements, while breadth was defined as annotated unique rearrangements over total unique productive rearrangements. Two-sided Wilcoxon rank-sum tests were applied when comparing TCR breadth between groups. Not all clones reach the TCRdb copy of this immuneACCESS table, which keeps in-frame sequences only. Checked studies attribute under half of the gap to unresolved V genes and leave the rest unexplained. The D gene and trimming were derived from the DNA, and the V and J assignments and clone size from that table. This sample has approximately 480,000 clones in its table, and roughly nine tenths of those were observed once. The ten largest clonotypes hold roughly 12% of the sample.

CDR1 LGHNA and CDR2 YNFKEQ are derived from the germline V gene. V lost 5 bases and J lost 3 bases; the stretch between them is 14 bases long. The CDR3 goes from the cysteine to the phenylalanine over 14 residues. Just the 42-base CDR3 DNA is kept, in frame starting at base 1. The data belong to a study of Ad26.COV2.S vaccination and SARS-CoV-2 variants (dated by TCRdb to 2020 to 2023). About the investigation overall: Vaccine-arm donors were drawn from COV1001, a multicentre, randomized, double-blind, placebo-controlled phase I-IIa trial of Ad26.COV2.S in healthy adults. Dosing of Ad26.COV2.S was intramuscular, at either 5x10^10 or 1x10^11 viral particles, delivered as one shot or as two shots spaced 56 days apart. TCRbeta repertoire sequencing served as the tool for gauging how specific and how broad the SARS-CoV-2-reactive T cell receptors were following Ad26.COV2.S vaccination. A total of 32 samples were included in the TCR-sequenced set, comprising around 19 Ad26.COV2.S vaccine recipients, 5 placebo recipients and 8 SARS-CoV-2 convalescent individuals. Participants in the trial were split at random into five groups of five each, receiving low-dose or high-dose Ad26.COV2.S once or twice, or else placebo on both occasions. Throughout the experiments and outcome assessment, investigators stayed blinded to trial group allocation.

The sample's treatment or condition label is to be understood as: approximately 18 received Ad26.COV2.S at low or high dose, single or two shots; about 5 received placebo; per-sample allocation not given. For vaccine and placebo recipients, the sequenced repertoires came from samples collected on day 63 after the first injection. Cohort 1b enrolled about two dozen adults aged 18-55 years at a single site in Boston, USA, between 29 July and 7 August 2020. As a vaccine, Ad26.COV2.S was a replication-incompetent adenovirus type 26 vector that expressed a prefusion-stabilized SARS-CoV-2 spike protein derived from the original Wuhan strain. On the study overall, not on this receptor specifically: After vaccination, substantial breadth of spike-specific CD8+ and CD4+ T cell responses was reported. Spike-specific TCR breadth was higher in Ad26.COV2.S recipients than in placebo recipients (P = 0.0014). Comparing responses between vaccine doses or regimens was not something the study was powered to do. According to the authors, total T cell responses may have been underestimated by the TCR breadth and depth analyses. Vaccine and placebo recipients had similar non-spike TCR breadth, a finding consistent with the vaccine containing only spike.

The chain is made from TRBV4-2 and TRBJ2-7, with a weak D call of TRBD1 (5 bases match). The sequencing here drew on peripheral blood, taken in a trial of Ad26.COV2.S vaccine versus placebo. This TCR was recovered from a person aged 18 to 59 who received the Ad26.COV2.S COVID-19 vaccine or a placebo. The encoded CDR3 is CASSSTDMNYEQYF. Read as DNA, the sequence is TGTGCCAGCAGCTCGACGGACATGAACTACGAGCAGTACTTC.